This TCR beta chain derives from a study of post-analysis software for immune sequencing data (dated by TCRdb to 2015 to 2017). Describing the broader study: The recorded disease courses included relapsing-remitting, secondary progressive and progressive-relapsing multiple sclerosis, and some patients had no subtype annotation. A subset of samples was prepared in parallel using single-end sample barcoding, then pooled and co-amplified after Illumina adapter ligation. The patient repertoires were set against eleven to twelve previously published healthy control repertoires from donors whose ages ranged from roughly 6 to 27 years. The paper as a whole reports these results and caveats: Direct clustering with F measure showed strong co-clustering of samples prepared in the same batch, prompting a batch-effect correction. Normalized Chao1 diversity was significantly lower in multiple sclerosis patients than controls, suggesting substantial peripheral T-cell clonal expansion. The control group was slightly older than the multiple sclerosis patient group.

TCR beta repertoires were profiled from peripheral blood of roughly 13 young patients with multiple sclerosis to demonstrate the VDJtools post-analysis software. The multiple sclerosis patients were children and adolescents ranging in age from 6 to 15 years. The library came from PCR. TCRdb names Illumina HiSeq 2500 as the instrument used. To reduce PCR and sequencing biases, unique molecular identifiers were built into the TCR beta cDNA libraries. Per 1 to 10 million input T cells, 500,000 or so cDNA molecules were obtained, such that each molecule approximated one T cell. The same protocol used for the earlier healthy control dataset was applied to prepare and sequence the patient libraries. Within a given batch, samples were prepared together, multiplexed and sequenced on the same HiSeq lane. Regarding the original processing steps: Raw barcoded reads were processed with MIGEC, discarding single-read molecular identifier groups before consensus assembly and CDR3 extraction. Clonotype tables were post-analysed with VDJtools, and diversity was normalized by down-sampling all datasets to the smallest sample size. To correct batch-related cross-sample contamination, repertoire overlap clustering matched CDR3 amino acid sequences but not nucleotide sequences. TCRdb took the public reads, trimmed them with fastp at Q25, ran MiXCR for clone calling and kept in-frame beta chains. Rows with one shared CDR3 protein collapse into an entry with the most common genes and DNA. The V and J calls come from TCRdb's annotation, not from the publication. In this sample the table shows about 800,000 distinct CDR3 sequences, 25% to 30% of which occur a single time. The ten largest make up under 0.7% of the sample.

About this clonotype: Its antigen is currently not known. No base quality values were provided; no much bigger clone lies one nucleotide off.

Sequencing was done on a sample of blood. The sequence was obtained from a girl aged 5 to 17 with multiple sclerosis.

The DNA sequence reads TGTGCCAGCAGCGCCGTTGAGGGGACAGGGGGCAGGAACGAGCAGTACTTC. Its translation is CASSAVEGTGGRNEQYF. The chain joins TRBV16 to TRBJ2-5; 12 nucleotides in the junction match TRBD1. The J call is in doubt because the DNA end fits TRBJ2-7 better. The germline V gene provides CDR1 KGHSY and CDR2 FQNENV. The CDR3 contains 17 residues, cysteine and phenylalanine counted. Only the CDR3 part of the read is kept: 51 bases, read in frame from the first base.